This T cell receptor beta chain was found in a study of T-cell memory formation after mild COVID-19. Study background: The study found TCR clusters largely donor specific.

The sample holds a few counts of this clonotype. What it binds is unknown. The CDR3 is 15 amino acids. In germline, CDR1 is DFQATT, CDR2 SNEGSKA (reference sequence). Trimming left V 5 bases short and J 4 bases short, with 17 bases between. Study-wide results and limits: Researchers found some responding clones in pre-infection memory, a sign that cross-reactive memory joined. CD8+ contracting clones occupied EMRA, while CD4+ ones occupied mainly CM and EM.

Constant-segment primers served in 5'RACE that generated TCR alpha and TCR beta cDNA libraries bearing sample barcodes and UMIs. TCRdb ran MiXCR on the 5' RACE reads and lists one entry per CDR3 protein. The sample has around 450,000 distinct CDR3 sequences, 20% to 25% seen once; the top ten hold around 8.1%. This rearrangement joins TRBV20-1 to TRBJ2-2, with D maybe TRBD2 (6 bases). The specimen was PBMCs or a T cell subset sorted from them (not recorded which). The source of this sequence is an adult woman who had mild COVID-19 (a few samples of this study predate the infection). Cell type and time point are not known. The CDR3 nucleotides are TGCAGTGCTCCCGACGGGGGAGTAAGCACCGGGGAGCTGTTTTTT. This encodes CSAPDGGVSTGELFF.